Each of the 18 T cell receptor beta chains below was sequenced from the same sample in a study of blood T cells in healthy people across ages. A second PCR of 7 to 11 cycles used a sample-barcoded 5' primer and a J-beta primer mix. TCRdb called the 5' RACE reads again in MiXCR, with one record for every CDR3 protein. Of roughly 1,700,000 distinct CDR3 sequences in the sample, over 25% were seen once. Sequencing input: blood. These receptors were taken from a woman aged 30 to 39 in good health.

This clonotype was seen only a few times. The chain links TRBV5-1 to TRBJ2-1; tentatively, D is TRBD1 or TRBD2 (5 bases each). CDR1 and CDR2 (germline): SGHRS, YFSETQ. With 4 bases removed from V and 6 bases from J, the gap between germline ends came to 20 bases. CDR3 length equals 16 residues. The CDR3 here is CASSPTSGTGGNEQFF. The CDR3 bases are TGCGCCAGCAGCCCCACCTCCGGGACCGGAGGCAATGAGCAGTTCTTC.

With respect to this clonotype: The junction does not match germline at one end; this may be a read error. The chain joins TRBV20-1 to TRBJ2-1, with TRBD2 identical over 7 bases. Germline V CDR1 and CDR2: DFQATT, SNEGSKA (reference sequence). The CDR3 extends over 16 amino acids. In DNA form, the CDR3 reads TGCATTGCTAGAGATTTTGGCGGGAGAGGTTACAATGAGCAGTTCTTC. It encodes CIARDFGGRGYNEQFF.

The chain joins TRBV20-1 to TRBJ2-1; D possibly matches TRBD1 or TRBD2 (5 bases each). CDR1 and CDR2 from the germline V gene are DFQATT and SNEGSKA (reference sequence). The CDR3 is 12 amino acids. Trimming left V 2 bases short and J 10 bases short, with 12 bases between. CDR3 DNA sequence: TGCAGTGCTAGAAACCCGGGACGAGAGCAGTTCTTC. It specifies CSARNPGREQFF.

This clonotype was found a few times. CDR3 in DNA: TGTGCCAGCAGTTACCGGACTAGCGGGAGGGGGACCTCCTACAATGAGCAGTACTTC. Its translation is CASSYRTSGRGTSYNEQYF. The chain carries TRBV12-3 or TRBV12-4 and TRBJ2-1, with TRBD2 identical over 15 bases. The DNA end favors TRBJ2-7, so the J call may be wrong. This CDR3 spans 19 amino acids.

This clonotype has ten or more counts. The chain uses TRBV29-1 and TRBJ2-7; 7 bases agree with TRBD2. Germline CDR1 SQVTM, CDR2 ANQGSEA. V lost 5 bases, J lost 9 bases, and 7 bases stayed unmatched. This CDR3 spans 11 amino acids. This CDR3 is CSVKDPGGQYF. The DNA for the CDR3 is TGCAGCGTTAAGGATCCGGGAGGGCAGTACTTC.

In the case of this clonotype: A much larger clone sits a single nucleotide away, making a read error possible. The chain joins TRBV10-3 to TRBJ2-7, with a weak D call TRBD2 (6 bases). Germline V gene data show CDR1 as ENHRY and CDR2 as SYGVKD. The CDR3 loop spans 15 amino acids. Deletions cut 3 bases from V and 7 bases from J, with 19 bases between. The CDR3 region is CAISEGTSQSNEQYF. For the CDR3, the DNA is TGTGCCATCAGTGAAGGGACTTCGCAAAGTAATGAGCAGTACTTC.

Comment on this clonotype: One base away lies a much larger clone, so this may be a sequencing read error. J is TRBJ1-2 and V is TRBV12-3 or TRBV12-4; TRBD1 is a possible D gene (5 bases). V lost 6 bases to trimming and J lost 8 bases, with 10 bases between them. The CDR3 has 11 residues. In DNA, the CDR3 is TGTGCCAGCAGGCCAAGGGACGGCTACACCTTC. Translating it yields CASRPRDGYTF.

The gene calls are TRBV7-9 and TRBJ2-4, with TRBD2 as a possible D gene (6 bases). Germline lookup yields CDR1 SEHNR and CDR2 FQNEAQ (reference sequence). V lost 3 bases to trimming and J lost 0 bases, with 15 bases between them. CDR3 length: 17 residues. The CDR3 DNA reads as TGTGCCAGCAGCTTTGCCCTAGCGCCGACAGCCAAAAACATTCAGTACTTC. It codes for CASSFALAPTAKNIQYF.

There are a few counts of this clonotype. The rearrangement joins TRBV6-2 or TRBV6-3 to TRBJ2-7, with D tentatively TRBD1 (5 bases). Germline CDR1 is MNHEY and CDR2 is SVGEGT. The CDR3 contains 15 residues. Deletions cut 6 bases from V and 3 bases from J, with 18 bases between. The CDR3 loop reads CASRPREFDIYEQYF. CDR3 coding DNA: TGTGCCAGCAGACCCAGGGAATTTGATATCTACGAGCAGTACTTC.

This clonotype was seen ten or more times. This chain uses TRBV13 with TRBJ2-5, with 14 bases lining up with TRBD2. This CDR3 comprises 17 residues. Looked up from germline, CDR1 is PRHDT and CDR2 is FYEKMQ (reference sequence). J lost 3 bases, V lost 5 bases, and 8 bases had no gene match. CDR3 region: CASSAGLAGVNEETQYF. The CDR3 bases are TGTGCCAGCAGCGCGGGACTAGCGGGGGTAAATGAAGAGACCCAGTACTTC.

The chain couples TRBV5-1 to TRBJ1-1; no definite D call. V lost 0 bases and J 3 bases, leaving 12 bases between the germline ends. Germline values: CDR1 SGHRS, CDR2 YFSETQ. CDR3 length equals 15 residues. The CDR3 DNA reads TGCGCCAGCAGCTTGGATTGGGCCGGGGACACTGAAGCTTTCTTT. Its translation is CASSLDWAGDTEAFF. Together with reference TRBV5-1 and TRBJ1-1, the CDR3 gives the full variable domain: KAGVTQTPRYLIKTRGQQVTLSCSPISGHRSVSWYQQTPGQGLQFLFEYFSETQRNKGNFPGRFSGRQFSNSRSEMNVSTLELGDSALYLCASSLDWAGDTEAFFGQGTRLTVV.

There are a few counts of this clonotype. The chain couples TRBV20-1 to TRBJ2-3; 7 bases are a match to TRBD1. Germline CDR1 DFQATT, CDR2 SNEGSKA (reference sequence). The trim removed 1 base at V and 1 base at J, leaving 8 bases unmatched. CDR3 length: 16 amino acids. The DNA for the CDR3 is TGCAGTGCTAGAGGAGCCGGGACAGCTGGCACAGATACGCAGTATTTT. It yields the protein CSARGAGTAGTDTQYF.

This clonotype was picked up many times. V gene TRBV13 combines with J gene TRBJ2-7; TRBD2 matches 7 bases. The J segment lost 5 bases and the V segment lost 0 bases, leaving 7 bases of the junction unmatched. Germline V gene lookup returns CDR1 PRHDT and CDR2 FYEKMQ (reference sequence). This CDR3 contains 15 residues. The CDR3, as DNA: TGTGCCAGCAGCTTAGGTGGCACGGGACTAAACGAGCAGTACTTC. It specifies CASSLGGTGLNEQYF.

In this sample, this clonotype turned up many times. The CDR3 coding sequence is TGCGCCAGCAGTGAGTCTAGCGTGAACTCCTACAATGAGCAGTTCTTC. Translation gives CASSESSVNSYNEQFF. The chain recombines TRBV10-1 with TRBJ2-1; maybe TRBD2 (5 bases). Germline values: CDR1 WNHNN, CDR2 SYGVQD (reference sequence). The CDR3 length is 16 residues. The germline V and J ends were trimmed by 0 bases and 0 bases, with 9 bases remaining between them.

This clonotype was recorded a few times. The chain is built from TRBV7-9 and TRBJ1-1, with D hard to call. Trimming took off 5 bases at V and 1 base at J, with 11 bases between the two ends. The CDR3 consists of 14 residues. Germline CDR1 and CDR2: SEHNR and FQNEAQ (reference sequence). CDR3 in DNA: TGTGCCAGCAGCCCCATTTGGGGGAACACTGAAGCTTTCTTT. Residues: CASSPIWGNTEAFF.

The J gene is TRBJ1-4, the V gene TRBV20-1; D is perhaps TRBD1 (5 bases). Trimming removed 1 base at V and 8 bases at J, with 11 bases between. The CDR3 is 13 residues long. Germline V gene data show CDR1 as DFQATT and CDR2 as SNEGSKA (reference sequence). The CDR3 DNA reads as TGCAGTGCTAGAGTGACCGGGGCGGAAAAACTGTTTTTT. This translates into CSARVTGAEKLFF.

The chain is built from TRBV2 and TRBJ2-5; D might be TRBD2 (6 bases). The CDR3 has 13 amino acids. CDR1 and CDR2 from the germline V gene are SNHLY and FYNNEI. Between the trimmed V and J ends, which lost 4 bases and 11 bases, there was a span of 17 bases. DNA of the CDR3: TGTGCCAGCAGTGGATCGGGGAGGAGTGAGCAGTACTTC. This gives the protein CASSGSGRSEQYF.

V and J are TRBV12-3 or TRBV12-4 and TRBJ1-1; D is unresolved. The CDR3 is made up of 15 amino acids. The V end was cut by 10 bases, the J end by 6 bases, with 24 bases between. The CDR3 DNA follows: TGTGCCACCGTAGGGTCCGGCCTTTCGGGCGCTGAAGCTTTCTTT. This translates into CATVGSGLSGAEAFF.